The rows below give T cell receptor beta chains drawn from one sample of a study of identifying expanded T cells in peripheral blood. Generated by immunoSEQ multiplex PCR, the TCRdb table keeps only in-frame clones and is missing some. The table records under 150,000 clones, 86% of them present only once. Sequences were obtained from blood. Source of these receptors: a person aged 18 to 70 in good health. The CDR3 runs from the conserved cysteine through the conserved F or W. The D gene is left open where the match is weak. Clone size is shown for a subset of rows, as once, few, many or a class of expanded clone.

d_call	v_call	j_call	clone_size	cdr3_nt	cdr3_aa
TRBD1	TRBV7-9	TRBJ1-1	NA	TGTGCCAGCAGCCCCCGGACAGGATCGAACACTGAAGCTTTCTTT	CASSPRTGSNTEAFF
TRBD2	TRBV7-3	TRBJ2-1	NA	TGTGCCAGCAGCTTAAGAAGGGGACTAGATGAGCAGTTCTTC	CASSLRRGLDEQFF
NA	TRBV6-1	TRBJ1-4	NA	TGTGCCAGCAGTGACGACGGTGCAACTAATGAAAAACTGTTTTTT	CASSDDGATNEKLFF
NA	TRBV6-6	TRBJ1-5	once	TGTGCCAGCAGTTACGGCGCCGGGCGCAATCAGCCCCAGCATTTT	CASSYGAGRNQPQHF
NA	TRBV6-5	TRBJ2-7	NA	TGTGCCAGCAGTTATAGGTCCGCGTTGGGATACGAGCAGTACTTC	CASSYRSALGYEQYF
NA	TRBV15	TRBJ2-7	NA	TGTGCCACCAGCAGACGACATATGGGGGAGCAGTACTTC	CATSRRHMGEQYF
TRBD2	TRBV5-1	TRBJ2-1	NA	TGCGCCAGCAGCCAAACACCTAGCGGGGGGGCGAATGAGCAGTTCTTC	CASSQTPSGGANEQFF
NA	TRBV19	TRBJ1-5	NA	TGTGCCAGTACCCCATATAGTGGGCAGCCCCAGCATTTT	CASTPYSGQPQHF
TRBD2	TRBV10-3	TRBJ2-7	NA	TGTGCCATCAGTGAAACTAGCGGGAGCTACGAGCAGTACTTC	CAISETSGSYEQYF
NA	TRBV4-2	TRBJ2-2	few	TGTGCCAGCAGCCCCCTTACCGGGGAGCTGTTTTTT	CASSPLTGELFF
NA	TRBV13	TRBJ2-7	NA	TGTGCCAGCAGCGTCCGGGACGGGCTCTCCTACGAGCAGTACTTC	CASSVRDGLSYEQYF
NA	TRBV7-8	TRBJ1-4	NA	TGTGCTACCGACGGGAAGGATTTTGGTGAAAAACTGTTTTTT	CATDGKDFGEKLFF
NA	TRBV5-1	TRBJ1-1	NA	TGCGCCAGCAGCCCAACGGAGGGGAGTACTGAAGCTTTCTTT	CASSPTEGSTEAFF
TRBD1	TRBV28	TRBJ1-5	NA	TGTGCCAGCAGTTTAGGGGACAGGGACAATCAGCCCCAGCATTTT	CASSLGDRDNQPQHF
NA	TRBV29-1	TRBJ2-7	NA	TGCAGCGTCCACGACGGAACCTACGAGCAGTACTTC	CSVHDGTYEQYF
NA	TRBV10-3	TRBJ2-7	NA	TGTGCCATCAGTGCAGGGGCTTGGGACACCTCCTACGAGCAGTACTTC	CAISAGAWDTSYEQYF
NA	TRBV2	TRBJ2-5	NA	TGTGCCAGCAGTGAAAGAACTTACCAAGAGACCCAGTACTTC	CASSERTYQETQYF
TRBD2	TRBV5-4	TRBJ2-7	NA	TGTGCCAGCAGCCGCCCGGGCGGGAGGGGCTCCTACGAGCAGTACTTC	CASSRPGGRGSYEQYF
TRBD2	TRBV5-5	TRBJ2-7	NA	TGTGCCAGCAGCTTGAGACTAGCGGGCGAGCAGTACTTC	CASSLRLAGEQYF
TRBD1	TRBV27	TRBJ1-1	NA	TGTGCCAGTGGGGACACGCGACACAGGGGGCCAGTGGGTACTGAAGCTTTCTTT	CASGDTRHRGPVGTEAFF